This TCR beta chain was sequenced for a study of regulatory T cells in long-lasting Graves disease. The time point denotes: persistent/refractory GD, antithyroid drugs over 5 years with positive TRAb. The TCR library was made from RNA extracted from PBMCs. CDR3 regions were amplified by Arm-PCR using iRepertoire HTBI primers to build TCR beta libraries. MiXCR was run by TCRdb on the multiplex PCR reads, yielding one entry per CDR3 protein. Among under 350,000 distinct CDR3 sequences listed, approximately 20% were seen once. The CDR3 consists of 16 residues. CDR1 LGHNA and CDR2 YNFKEQ come from the germline V gene. The ends were cut back, 1 base at V and 0 bases at J, with 10 bases in the middle.

Sample: peripheral blood mononuclear cells (PBMCs), taken when the disease was refractory, from a patient treated with antithyroid drugs. The chain is built from TRBV4-2 and TRBJ2-1, with D unclear. The TCR comes from a female donor with Graves disease. The CDR3 bases are TGTGCCAGCAGCCAAGCAGCGAGAAGCTCCTACAATGAGCAGTTCTTC. Translation gives CASSQAARSSYNEQFF.